The TCR beta chain under discussion was sequenced for a study of T cells in narcolepsy. Using immunoSEQ multiplex PCR, the repertoire was profiled, and TCRdb retains in-frame clones only, with some absent. The sample contains roughly 40,000 clones, roughly 88% of which appear only once. This receptor was obtained from a human donor with narcolepsy. Specimen: CD45RA- memory CD4+ T cells from PBMCs.

CDR3: CASSPRQGSYEQYF. DNA for the CDR3: TGTGCCAGCAGCCCCCGGCAGGGCTCCTACGAGCAGTACTTC. This chain links TRBV9 with TRBJ2-7; weak D call: TRBD1 (5 bases). Germline CDR1 SGDLS, CDR2 YYNGEE. CDR3 size: 14 residues. Between the trimmed V and J ends, which lost 4 bases and 0 bases, there was a span of 11 bases. Together with reference TRBV9 and TRBJ2-7, the CDR3 gives the full variable domain: DSGVTQTPKHLITATGQRVTLRCSPRSGDLSVYWYQQSLDQGLQFLIQYYNGEERAKGNILERFSAQQFPDLHSELNLSSLELGDSALYFCASSPRQGSYEQYFGPGTRLTVT.